This T cell receptor beta chain comes out of a study of T cell responses to AZD1222 COVID-19 vaccine (dated by TCRdb to the early 2020s). Some background on the complete study: TCR sequencing was performed for approximately 240 trial participants, of whom 207 were given two doses of AZD1222 and some 25 were given two doses of MenACWY control vaccine. Enrollment into the trials was organized by age into subgroups of 18-55, 56-69 and 70-plus years, and those subgroups contained roughly 150, 30 and 60 TCR-sequenced participants, respectively. Summary of the overall study and its limitations: CD4 TCRs associated with the vaccine covered the entire spike protein, and the dominant responses were in regions 160-218 and 743-854. The 56-69-year group was small, and its depth increase did not reach significance, likely because of low power. Most participants were white British and females outnumbered males, and the authors suggested that clonal diversity may have been underestimated. Because no day 14 peak-response samples were available, repertoires were characterized only after the peak T cell response. Conclusions about previously exposed vaccinees are limited because only six or seven AZD1222 recipients were SARS-CoV-2 seropositive at baseline. Reportedly, close to half of the unique spike-specific TCRs recognized epitopes lying outside the regions that are mutated in the B.1.351 and B.1.1.7 variants. Spike-specific TCR breadth and depth rose significantly after two AZD1222 doses compared with day 0 and with MenACWY recipients.

About this clone: The specificity of this receptor is unknown. No much larger clone exists at a distance of one base, and base qualities are not known.

The CDR3 regions of human TCRbeta chains were analyzed by immunosequencing. In the source study's methods: Repertoire TCRs were checked for matches against a reference library of SARS-CoV-2-specific TCRs that had been generated using the MIRA antigen-specificity platform. Breadth meant the fraction of unique TCRs that were SARS-CoV-2-associated, whereas depth meant the fraction of total T cells that were SARS-CoV-2-associated. Each spike-specific TCR was assigned to its reactive spike region and to a CD4 or CD8 class using the MIRA data. Log10-transformed breadth and depth values were compared by one-way ANOVA with Sidak's multiple comparisons tests. TCRdb provides this immuneACCESS table in a form limited to in-frame rearrangements. Some clones are lacking; in checked studies, under half of them reflect an unresolved V gene, and why the rest are absent is not known. V, J and clone size reflect that table, while D and trimming were determined from the DNA. This sample holds around 100,000 clones; more than 75% were observed only once. 4.2% of the sample is taken by the ten largest.

What the time point label conveys for this sample: baseline before first vaccination. The treatment or condition label for this specimen denotes: meningococcal conjugate vaccine given as trial control. Vaccinee samples were obtained from the UK trials COV001 and COV002, which included a single-blind randomized controlled phase 2/3 trial of AZD1222 (ChAdOx1 nCoV-19) in healthy adults. Trial participant PBMC samples were collected at day 0 and day 28 after the second dose for TCRbeta chain sequencing. CDR1 and CDR2 (LNHDA, SQIVND) derive from the germline V gene (reference sequence). The V end gives up 4 bases and the J end 5 bases, leaving 12 bases in the junction not matched to a gene. The CDR3, from cysteine to phenylalanine, totals 16 residues. Only the CDR3 part of the read is kept: 48 bases, read in frame from the first base.

The sample in question was peripheral blood, obtained on day 0 of MenACWY control vaccination. The clonotype comes from an adult in good health. This chain joins TRBV19 to TRBJ1-1; 8 nucleotides in the junction match TRBD1. The nucleotide sequence is TGTGCCAGTAGTACCCTGGACAGGGCTTTTCGAACTGAAGCTTTCTTT. Translated, this is CASSTLDRAFRTEAFF. Supplemented by the reference TRBV19 and TRBJ1-1 proteins around the CDR3, the complete variable domain is DGGITQSPKYLFRKEGQNVTLSCEQNLNHDAMYWYRQDPGQGLRLIYYSQIVNDFQKGDIAEGYSVSREKKESFPLTVTSAQKNPTAFYLCASSTLDRAFRTEAFFGQGTRLTVV.